These 19 T cell receptor beta chains originate from one sample sequenced in a study of cytomegalovirus exposure and HLA in healthy donors. Use of 60 Vbeta and 13 Jbeta primers characterized the PCR. TCRdb's copy holds only in-frame clones and misses some; the assay was immunoSEQ multiplex PCR. The table counts 150,000 or so clones; about 2.2% lies in the top ten. The sample was PBMCs. All receptors come from a woman between 18 and 29 years old in good health and CMV-seronegative.

This chain joins TRBV29-1 and TRBJ1-1; tentative D call: TRBD1 (6 bases). Germline V gene lookup returns CDR1 SQVTM and CDR2 ANQGSEA. Trimming left V 5 bases short and J 5 bases short, with 12 bases between. The CDR3 runs to 12 residues. The CDR3 DNA reads as TGCAGCGTTACCGTAACAGGGACTGAAGCTTTCTTT. Translated: CSVTVTGTEAFF.

The chain has TRBV6-1 and TRBJ1-4, with TRBD1 identical over 9 bases. V was pared by 3 bases and J by 8 bases, with 10 bases of the junction left unmatched. There are 16 residues in the CDR3. CDR1 and CDR2 from the germline V gene are MNHNS and SASEGT. In DNA, the CDR3 is TGTGCCAGCAGTGATTCCCCGGGACAGGGTTACGAAAAACTGTTTTTT. This codes for CASSDSPGQGYEKLFF.

This rearrangement joins TRBV27 to TRBJ2-1; 14 positions agree with TRBD2. V gave up 5 bases and J gave up 6 bases; unmatched junction bases: 9. Germline-derived CDR1 and CDR2 are MNHEY and SMNVEV (reference sequence). The CDR3 loop spans 17 amino acids. CDR3 sequence (DNA): TGTGCCAGCAGTCCCTCGGGACTAGCGGGAGTGGGCAATGAGCAGTTCTTC. This gives the protein CASSPSGLAGVGNEQFF.

CDR3 DNA: TGTGCCAGCAGCTTAAACAGCCTAAATGGCTACACCTTC. Protein sequence: CASSLNSLNGYTF. The V and J genes are TRBV7-2 and TRBJ1-2; D is ambiguous. Trimming took off 2 bases at V and 6 bases at J, with 10 bases between the two ends. There are 13 residues in the CDR3. Germline CDR1 is SGHTA and CDR2 is FQGNSA. Combining the CDR3 with reference TRBV7-2 and TRBJ1-2 gives the whole variable domain GAGVSQSPSNKVTEKGKDVELRCDPISGHTALYWYRQSLGQGLEFLIYFQGNSAPDKSGLPSDRFSAERTGGSVSTLTIQRTQQEDSAVYLCASSLNSLNGYTFGSGTRLTVV.

This sequence joins TRBV15 and TRBJ1-1; TRBD1 aligns across 8 bases. CDR1 and CDR2 from the germline V gene are LNHNV and YYDKDF (reference sequence). The CDR3 has 17 residues. J was trimmed by 5 bases and V by 1 base; bases with no gene match: 12. CDR3 in amino acids: CATSRAFKTGVRTEAFF. CDR3 in DNA: TGTGCCACCAGCAGAGCGTTCAAGACAGGGGTTCGGACTGAAGCTTTCTTT.

This chain connects TRBV6-1 to TRBJ2-3, with TRBD2 as a possible D gene (6 bases). CDR3 size: 16 residues. Germline V gene lookup returns CDR1 MNHNS and CDR2 SASEGT. Trimming left V 2 bases short and J 4 bases short, with 16 bases between. CDR3 sequence reads: CASSERSRASADTQYF. CDR3 DNA: TGTGCCAGCAGTGAAAGGAGTAGGGCTAGCGCAGATACGCAGTATTTT.

The V call is TRBV12-5, the J call TRBJ1-2; D is ambiguous. With 4 bases removed from V and 3 bases from J, the gap between germline ends came to 21 bases. The CDR3 runs to 17 residues. The germline CDR1 and CDR2 sequences are LGHNT and FRNRAP. The CDR3 nucleotides read TGTGCTAGTGGTTACGGTACGGATGAGGGATCGGACTATGGCTACACCTTC. Translation gives CASGYGTDEGSDYGYTF.

V is TRBV5-6 and J is TRBJ2-5, with 11 bases matching TRBD2. V lost 0 bases and J lost 1; bases outside the gene matches: 2. CDR1 is SGHDT and CDR2 is YYEEEE in the germline V gene. The CDR3 loop spans 16 amino acids. CDR3 amino acids: CASSLEGLAVQETQYF. CDR3 sequence (DNA): TGTGCCAGCAGCTTGGAGGGACTAGCGGTCCAAGAGACCCAGTACTTC.

V is TRBV6-6 and J is TRBJ2-2; TRBD1 agrees at 7 bases. This CDR3 has 16 amino acids. V shed 5 bases, J shed 5 bases, and the junction held 11 bases outside the gene matches. CDR1 is MNHNY and CDR2 is SVGAGI in the germline V gene (reference sequence). The CDR3 nucleotides read TGTGCCAGCAGTCAACTTAGGGGGCGCGGTACCGGGGAGCTGTTTTTT. It codes for CASSQLRGRGTGELFF.

The chain employs TRBV4-1 and TRBJ1-2; D is perhaps TRBD1 (6 bases). The V gene lost 1 base and the J gene lost 0 bases, with 12 bases spanning the gap. Germline V lookup: CDR1 MGHRA, CDR2 YSYEKL. This CDR3 contains 16 residues. The CDR3 DNA reads as TGCGCCAGCAGCCAAGTCGCGGGGGCCCCTAACTATGGCTACACCTTC. Protein: CASSQVAGAPNYGYTF.

The rearrangement joins TRBV5-6 to TRBJ1-2; D might be TRBD1 (5 bases). V lost 0 bases and J lost 6, with 9 bases in between. The V gene's germline CDR1 is SGHDT and CDR2 YYEEEE. CDR3 size: 13 residues. The CDR3 region is CASSLEGFHGYTF. The DNA for the CDR3 is TGTGCCAGCAGCTTGGAGGGGTTTCATGGCTACACCTTC.

The CDR3 region is CASSLVSSGGGFGETQYF. DNA for the CDR3: TGCGCCAGCAGCTTGGTATCTTCCGGGGGTGGGTTCGGTGAGACCCAGTACTTC. This chain connects TRBV5-1 to TRBJ2-5, with D possibly TRBD2 on 6 matching bases. V was clipped by 0 bases and J by 5 bases, with 23 bases between them. This CDR3 has 18 residues. Germline lookup yields CDR1 SGHRS and CDR2 YFSETQ. The variable domain in full, with the rest retrieved from reference TRBV5-1 and TRBJ2-5, is KAGVTQTPRYLIKTRGQQVTLSCSPISGHRSVSWYQQTPGQGLQFLFEYFSETQRNKGNFPGRFSGRQFSNSRSEMNVSTLELGDSALYLCASSLVSSGGGFGETQYFGPGTRLLVL.

This rearrangement joins TRBV5-1 to TRBJ2-3; D perhaps matches TRBD2 (7 bases). Trimming took off 1 base at V and 0 bases at J, with 12 bases between the two ends. The V gene's germline CDR1 is SGHRS and CDR2 YFSETQ. This CDR3 is 16 amino acids long. In DNA form, the CDR3 reads TGCGCCAGCAGCTTGCGGGGGCGGGGGAGCACAGATACGCAGTATTTT. Protein product: CASSLRGRGSTDTQYF.

On this clone: Other DNA sequences in the same sample also yield this CDR3. J is TRBJ1-2 and V is TRBV19, with TRBD1 identical over 9 bases. Germline values: CDR1 LNHDA, CDR2 SQIVND (reference sequence). This CDR3 spans 15 amino acids. V lost 3 bases to trimming and J lost 1 base; unmatched junction nucleotides: 3. CDR3 protein: CASSITGGGNYGYTF. The CDR3 DNA follows: TGTGCCAGTAGTATCACAGGGGGCGGTAACTATGGCTACACCTTC.

The chain joins TRBV10-2 to TRBJ2-1; 10 nucleotides match TRBD2. The length of the CDR3 is 18 residues. The ends lost 4 bases at V and 6 bases at J; junction bases unmatched: 15. The germline V gene has CDR1 WSHSY and CDR2 SAAADI. The CDR3 is CASSVGSGRQPGANEQFF. The CDR3 nucleotides read TGCGCCAGCAGTGTTGGTAGCGGGAGGCAACCCGGGGCCAATGAGCAGTTCTTC.

The V and J genes are TRBV6-5 and TRBJ1-1; no clear D gene. CDR3 size: 13 residues. Deletions cut 5 bases from V and 1 base from J, with 8 bases between. In germline, CDR1 is MNHEY, CDR2 SVGAGI. The CDR3 bases are TGTGCCAGCAGTGTTCGGGGGAACACTGAAGCTTTCTTT. This sequence encodes CASSVRGNTEAFF.

The V call is TRBV5-4, the J call TRBJ2-1; 10 bases agree with TRBD1. The junction had 2 bases not matched to a gene; V was cut back by 6 bases and J by 5 bases. CDR3 length equals 13 residues. The germline V gene encodes CDR1 SGHNT and CDR2 YYREEE (reference sequence). The CDR3 region is CASKGTGDNEQFF. CDR3 bases: TGTGCCAGCAAAGGGACAGGGGACAATGAGCAGTTCTTC. The variable domain in full, with the rest retrieved from reference TRBV5-4 and TRBJ2-1, is ETGVTQSPTHLIKTRGQQVTLRCSSQSGHNTVSWYQQALGQGPQFIFQYYREEENGRGNFPPRFSGLQFPNYSSELNVNALELDDSALYLCASKGTGDNEQFFGPGTRLTVL.

This chain connects TRBV28 to TRBJ1-3; 11 nucleotides line up with TRBD1. The CDR3 contains 15 residues. Germline V gives CDR1 MDHEN, CDR2 SYDVKM. After removal of 4 bases from V and 4 bases from J, the junction contained 3 bases not matched to a gene. Here the CDR3 DNA reads TGTGCCAGCAGTTGGACAGGGGGCAGGGGAAACACCATATATTTT. Its protein product is CASSWTGGRGNTIYF.

The rearrangement uses TRBV6-5 and TRBJ2-1, with TRBD2 matching 8 bases. The germline gives CDR1 MNHEY, CDR2 SVGAGI. The CDR3 runs 16 residues. V lost 4 bases to trimming and J lost 2 bases; unmatched junction nucleotides: 7. CDR3: CASSSGRGATYNEQFF. The CDR3 nucleotides are TGTGCCAGCAGTTCCGGGCGGGGGGCCACCTACAATGAGCAGTTCTTC.